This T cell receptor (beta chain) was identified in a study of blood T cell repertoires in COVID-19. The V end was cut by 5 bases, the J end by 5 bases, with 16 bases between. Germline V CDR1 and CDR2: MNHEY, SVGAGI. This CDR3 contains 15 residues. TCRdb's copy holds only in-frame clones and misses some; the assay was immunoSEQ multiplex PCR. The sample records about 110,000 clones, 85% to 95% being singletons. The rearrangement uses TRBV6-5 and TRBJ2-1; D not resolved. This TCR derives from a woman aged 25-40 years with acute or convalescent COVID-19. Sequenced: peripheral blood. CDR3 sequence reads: CASSPPGQVNNEQFF. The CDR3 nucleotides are TGTGCCAGCAGTCCCCCCGGCCAGGTTAACAATGAGCAGTTCTTC.